The rows below give T cell receptor beta chains drawn from one sample of a study of identical twins. TCRdb analysed the 5' RACE reads with MiXCR anew, one entry per CDR3 protein. The sample includes hundreds of thousands of distinct CDR3 sequences, approximately 9% seen only once; the top ten take approximately 0.94%. These same records also appear under a second study, on yellow fever vaccine responses in identical twins.

The sequencing input was PBMCs. All receptors come from a woman under 30 in good health. Both conserved end residues are part of each CDR3. The D gene is left open where the match is weak. Only some rows state a clone size, as once, few, many or a class for expanded clones.

cdr3_length	d_call	j_call	clone_size	v_call	cdr3_nt	cdr3_aa
17	-	TRBJ2-1	few	TRBV11-3	TGTGCCAGCAGCCCTTTTAACAGGTGGAGCTCCTACAATGAGCAGTTCTTC	CASSPFNRWSSYNEQFF
14	-	TRBJ2-5	-	TRBV5-1	TGCGCCAGCAGCTTCCGCGGAGTAGTAGAGACCCAGTACTTC	CASSFRGVVETQYF
14	TRBD2	TRBJ2-1	-	TRBV6-2/TRBV6-3	TGTGCCAGCAGTTATGGGACTAGAGACAATGAGCAGTTCTTC	CASSYGTRDNEQFF
14	-	TRBJ2-1	-	TRBV30	TGTGCCTGGAGTCCCGAGACAAATTACAATGAGCAGTTCTTC	CAWSPETNYNEQFF
14	-	TRBJ2-1	many	TRBV10-2	TGCGCCAGCAGTGATATAGCCCCCTACAATGAGCAGTTCTTC	CASSDIAPYNEQFF
14	-	TRBJ2-2	-	TRBV7-2	TGTGCCAGCAGCGGGGGATTAGTCACCGGGGAGCTGTTTTTT	CASSGGLVTGELFF
14	-	TRBJ2-3	-	TRBV18	TGTGCCAGCTCATCCGGAGCGATCACAGATACGCAGTATTTT	CASSSGAITDTQYF
13	-	TRBJ2-5	few	TRBV10-3	TGTGCCATCAGTGAATACACCCAAGAGACCCAGTACTTC	CAISEYTQETQYF
13	-	TRBJ2-5	many	TRBV5-1	TGCGCCAGCAGCCCTTTGATTCAAGAGACCCAGTACTTC	CASSPLIQETQYF
13	-	TRBJ2-7	many	TRBV20-1	TGCAGTGCTAGAGTTCCAGGGCGCTACGAGCAGTACTTC	CSARVPGRYEQYF
15	-	TRBJ2-1	many	TRBV7-7	TGTGCTAGCAGCTTATCGGGGACCCCTAACAATGAGCAGTTCTTC	CASSLSGTPNNEQFF
15	-	TRBJ2-3	many	TRBV12-3/TRBV12-4	TGTGCCAGCAGTTTGTTGTCACCTGGCACAGATACGCAGTATTTT	CASSLLSPGTDTQYF
14	-	TRBJ2-5	many	TRBV12-3/TRBV12-4	TGTGCCAGCAGTTTTTTTGGGCGGGAAGAGACCCAGTACTTC	CASSFFGREETQYF
14	TRBD1	TRBJ1-4	few	TRBV28	TGTGCCAGCAGTTCCCGACAGGGGTTTGAAAAACTGTTTTTT	CASSSRQGFEKLFF
15	TRBD2	TRBJ2-7	many	TRBV6-2/TRBV6-3	TGTGCCAGCAACCCAGGACTAGCGGGGGACGTGGAGCAGTACTTC	CASNPGLAGDVEQYF
11	-	TRBJ1-2	-	TRBV2	TGTGCCAGCAGTGATGAGGATGGCTACACCTTC	CASSDEDGYTF
12	-	TRBJ2-1	-	TRBV7-9	TGTGCCAGCAGCTCACGGGTGGGAGAGCAGTTCTTC	CASSSRVGEQFF
14	TRBD1	TRBJ1-5	many	TRBV7-2	TGTGCCAGCAGCCCGCGACAGGGGATTCAGCCCCAGCATTTT	CASSPRQGIQPQHF
13	-	TRBJ2-1	-	TRBV7-9	TGTGCCAGCACCTCCGGGGCGGGGAATGAGCAGTTCTTC	CASTSGAGNEQFF
15	-	TRBJ2-5	-	TRBV7-2	TGTGCCAGCAGCTTAGCCGCCGAGGGCCGGGAGACCCAGTACTTC	CASSLAAEGRETQYF
12	TRBD1	TRBJ1-2	many	TRBV20-1	TGCAGTGCTAGTTGGGACAGGAGGGCTAGGCCCTTC	CSASWDRRARPF
12	TRBD1	TRBJ2-1	-	TRBV20-1	TGCAGTGCTAGAGTCGAAGGGGGCGAGCAGTTCTTC	CSARVEGGEQFF